A selection of T cell receptor beta chains follows, all from one sample in a study of spatial heterogeneity in lung cancer. Via MiXCR, TCRdb re-called the 5' RACE reads, giving one row per CDR3 protein. The repertoire holds about 38,000 distinct CDR3 sequences, with 6.5% to 9.5% as singletons. This specimen was PBMCs, taken at surgery. These receptors were collected from a male donor with early-stage non-small cell lung cancer. Both conserved end residues are part of each CDR3. A D gene is named only where the DNA matches it firmly. Rows give clone size only sometimes, using once, few, many, or a class for an expanded clone.

cdr3_nt cdr3_aa v_call clone_size cdr3_length d_call j_call
TGTGCCAGCAGTGGGATATCCAGAGGAATCTATGGCTACACCTTC CASSGISRGIYGYTF TRBV27 few 15 - TRBJ1-2
TGTGCCAGCAGCTTACTGGCAGGGGCTGATACGCAGTATTTT CASSLLAGADTQYF TRBV11-3 few 14 - TRBJ2-3
TGTGCCACCAGTGCGGGGGGAGGAGTAGAGACCCAGTACTTC CATSAGGGVETQYF TRBV24-1 many 14 TRBD2 TRBJ2-5
TGTGCCAGCAGCTCGCGGACCACCGGGGAGCTGTTTTTT CASSSRTTGELFF TRBV7-2 many 13 - TRBJ2-2
TGTGCCAGCAGCGTAGCTGGACAGCCCTACAATGAGCAGTTCTTC CASSVAGQPYNEQFF TRBV9 - 15 - TRBJ2-1
TGTGCCAGCAGCTCAACCGGGACAGGAGGCGGCTACACCTTC CASSSTGTGGGYTF TRBV7-3 many 14 TRBD1 TRBJ1-2
TGCGCCAGCAGCTTCACAGGGGCAGGCACTGAAGCTTTCTTT CASSFTGAGTEAFF TRBV5-1 many 14 TRBD1 TRBJ1-1
TGTGCCAGCAGCCAAGAAGTGTCGGGGGTCACGCAGTATTTT CASSQEVSGVTQYF TRBV14 many 14 - TRBJ2-3
TGTGCCAGCAGCTCCCCGGGACAGGGTGGGAAAAAACTGTTTTTT CASSSPGQGGKKLFF TRBV12-3/TRBV12-4 - 15 TRBD1 TRBJ1-4
TGTGCCAGTAGTCCTGCCGTGGGGAGTTACGCAGAGACCCAGTACTTC CASSPAVGSYAETQYF TRBV19 - 16 - TRBJ2-5
TGCAGCGTTGCCCTGGGTTCCGGGGAGCTGTTTTTT CSVALGSGELFF TRBV29-1 few 12 - TRBJ2-2
TGTGCCAGCAGCCGCCCTAGCGGGCGGTCGAACACCGGGGAGCTGTTTTTT CASSRPSGRSNTGELFF TRBV27 many 17 TRBD2 TRBJ2-2
TGTGCCAGCAGCAAAGGGACGGGTTTTTCCTACAATGAGCAGTTCTTC CASSKGTGFSYNEQFF TRBV12-3/TRBV12-4 many 16 - TRBJ2-1